This passage covers 10 T cell receptor beta chains from one sample sequenced in a study of technical replicates of blood from a handful of donors. The protocol was immunoSEQ multiplex PCR, while the TCRdb copy is restricted to in-frame clones and leaves out a portion. The profile shows about 62,000 clones, roughly 86% of them singletons. The material sequenced was PBMCs. These receptor sequences come from a human donor in good health. Some clones in this sample may be carry-over from other donors' samples.

The chain has TRBV27 and TRBJ2-1; TRBD2 matches at 9 bases. The junction had 4 bases not matched to a gene; V was cut back by 4 bases and J by 9 bases. CDR1 and CDR2 from the germline V gene are MNHEY and SMNVEV (reference sequence). The CDR3 is made up of 13 amino acids. The CDR3 is CASSSSGVAEQFF. The CDR3 coding sequence is TGTGCCAGCAGTTCTAGCGGGGTAGCTGAGCAGTTCTTC.

V and J are TRBV18 and TRBJ2-7, with 10 bases identical to TRBD1. Germline V CDR1 and CDR2: KGHSH, LQKENI. The CDR3 is 14 residues long. V trimming: 4 bases; J trimming: 3 bases; junction bases outside the gene matches: 3. CDR3 sequence: CASSHRDRGYEQYF. The DNA for the CDR3 is TGTGCCAGCTCACACCGGGACAGGGGCTACGAGCAGTACTTC.

The J gene is TRBJ1-6, the V gene TRBV5-4, with TRBD1 matching 11 bases. Germline V lookup: CDR1 SGHNT, CDR2 YYREEE (reference sequence). V shed 2 bases, J shed 6 bases, and the junction held 7 bases outside the gene matches. This CDR3 comprises 17 residues. The DNA for the CDR3 is TGTGCCAGCAGCTTCGGACAGGGGGCCAACTTTAATTCACCCCTCCACTTT. It translates to CASSFGQGANFNSPLHF.

This clone occurred a few times. The chain joins TRBV25-1 to TRBJ2-2, with D possibly matching TRBD1 (5 bases). The CDR3 length is 18 residues. Germline CDR1 MGHDK, CDR2 SYGVNS. Trimming took 3 bases from V and 1 from J, leaving 18 bases between them. In nucleotides, the CDR3 is TGTGCCAGCAGTGAGGAAGGGGTAATTACGGGGAACACCGGGGAGCTGTTTTTT. Translated: CASSEEGVITGNTGELFF.

The chain carries TRBV9 and TRBJ2-3; 10 nucleotides agree with TRBD2. From germline, CDR1 is SGDLS and CDR2 YYNGEE. The junction had 8 bases not matched to a gene; V was cut back by 4 bases and J by 3 bases. The CDR3 length is 16 residues. CDR3 nucleotide sequence: TGTGCCAGCAGCATCCTAGCGGGGGCACCAACAGATACGCAGTATTTT. Translated, it gives CASSILAGAPTDTQYF.

This clone was picked up a small number of times. CDR3 region: CAKGGGYEQYF. In DNA, the CDR3 is TGTGCCAAGGGAGGGGGGTACGAGCAGTACTTC. This sequence joins TRBV28 and TRBJ2-7; D is possibly TRBD2 (7 bases). The V end lost 10 bases, the J end lost 4 bases, and 11 bases lay between the germline ends. Germline-derived CDR1 and CDR2 are MDHEN and SYDVKM. This CDR3 comprises 11 residues. Drawing the rest from reference TRBV28 and TRBJ2-7, the complete variable domain is DVKVTQSSRYLVKRTGEKVFLECVQDMDHENMFWYRQDPGLGLRLIYFSYDVKMKEKGDIPEGYSVSREKKERFSLILESASTNQTSMYLCAKGGGYEQYFGPGTRLTVT.

V usage is TRBV5-5 and J usage is TRBJ1-1, with D possibly matching TRBD1 (5 bases). Deletions cut 4 bases from V and 6 bases from J, with 19 bases between. This CDR3 is built from 15 residues. The germline V gene encodes CDR1 SGHKS and CDR2 YYEKEE (reference sequence). The CDR3 loop is CASSPRGGGFAEAFF. CDR3 nucleotide sequence: TGTGCCAGCAGCCCCCGCGGGGGGGGATTCGCTGAAGCTTTCTTT.

The chain uses TRBV2 and TRBJ2-3; 7 bases match TRBD2. CDR1 and CDR2 from the germline V gene are SNHLY and FYNNEI. The CDR3 is 16 amino acids. The V gene end was trimmed by 1 base and the J gene end by 6 bases; junction bases not matched to a gene: 10. CDR3 DNA sequence: TGTGCCAGCAGTGAAGTAAGGGCTAGCGGCGCGGATACGCAGTATTTT. It is translated as CASSEVRASGADTQYF.

This clone was counted only a few times. The chain uses TRBV29-1 and TRBJ1-1, with 7 nucleotides matching TRBD1. Per germline, CDR1 SQVTM and CDR2 ANQGSEA. This CDR3 has 13 amino acids. V dropped 3 bases and J dropped 5; count of bases not matched to a gene: 6. CDR3 residues: CSVDSTGRTEAFF. CDR3 nucleotide sequence: TGCAGCGTTGATTCGACAGGGCGGACTGAAGCTTTCTTT.

The chain has TRBV9 and TRBJ2-7; 7 nucleotides match TRBD1. Trimming at V came to 2 bases and at J to 2 bases, leaving 4 bases not matched to a gene. Per the germline V gene, CDR1 is SGDLS and CDR2 is YYNGEE. The CDR3 has 14 amino acids. The CDR3 protein is CASSVGQVPYEQYF. The CDR3 DNA sequence: TGTGCCAGCAGCGTCGGACAGGTTCCCTACGAGCAGTACTTC.